This TCR beta chain derives from a study of PD-L1 blockade in urothelial cancer (dated 2017 in TCRdb). For context, the study as a whole: Every patient began therapy in 2014 and was given atezolizumab 1,200 mg intravenously every 3 weeks. Blood samples were analyzed at two time points: 3 weeks after treatment start (second dose) and 6 weeks after treatment start. Durable clinical benefit was defined as a progression-free survival longer than 6 months, and TCR features were additionally tested against progression-free survival and overall survival. Pretreatment tumor samples, along with matched peripheral blood collected serially before and after atezolizumab treatment, underwent TCR sequencing. Patients had an ECOG performance status of 0 or 1 and had received between 0 and 3 prior chemotherapy regimens. About nine tenths of the roughly 30 patients were males with bladder-origin urothelial cancer, and about 65% of the roughly 30 reported a prior smoking history. Whole exome sequencing and RNA sequencing of pretreatment tumors were performed alongside TCR sequencing in the same patients. Blood samples yielded a median of roughly 140,000 T cells and some 80,000 unique TCRs, with median clonality approximately 0.08. Fewer than ten patients reached durable clinical benefit, while 15 to 25 patients did not. Pretreatment blood TCR-seq was available for about 30 patients, at least one posttreatment blood collection was obtained for about 24 patients, and tumor TCR-seq was available for about 24 patients. An exploratory multi-omic analysis was conducted of the somatic, immune and clinical correlates of response to PD-L1 blockade with atezolizumab in urothelial cancer.

The germline V gene sets CDR1 to SGHVS and CDR2 to FQNEAQ. The cysteine opens and the phenylalanine closes a CDR3 of 15 amino acids. Only the CDR3 portion is preserved as DNA: 45 bases, with reading frame beginning at the first base. Relative to germline, V is missing 8 bases and J is missing 6 bases, with 12 bases of the junction outside any gene match. To estimate absolute template abundance from read counts, synthetic TCR analog templates were spiked into each PCR. The immunoSEQ assay was used to amplify TCRbeta CDR3 regions from genomic DNA with bias-controlled V and J gene primers. Sequencing of rearranged TCRbeta segments was done at approximately 20X coverage. The authors' analysis ran thus. Clustering was used to correct sequencing errors, and CDR3s were annotated against IMGT to assign V, D and J genes. Out-of-frame and stop-codon sequences were excluded, and only productive TCRbeta rearrangements were used in downstream analyses. Clonality was calculated as one minus the Shannon entropy normalized by the log of the number of unique productive sequences. Clones differing between time points or between blood and tumor were identified using Fisher's exact test with Benjamini-Hochberg correction, with an adjusted p below 0.01 applied as the threshold. Here the immuneACCESS table is served through TCRdb, limited to in-frame sequences with V and J called. Missing clones are a known gap in these copies; in checked studies unresolved V genes cover under half, and the rest lacks a known reason. Clone size and the V and J calls come from that table; the DNA yielded D and trimming. The sample table contains around 50,000 clones; only one count was recorded for approximately 85% of them. The ten most abundant clones make up 1.9% of the sample.

Note on this clone: Its antigen is still unknown. The record has no base qualities; no much larger clone is one base away.

The sample's time point label, in plain terms: peripheral blood 6 weeks after treatment start. The cohort included 29 patients with locally advanced or metastatic urothelial carcinoma who were treated at Memorial Sloan Kettering on a trial protocol. Peripheral blood mononuclear cells were collected pretreatment and during treatment, with between 1 and 8 total time points obtained per patient. The Qiagen DNeasy Blood extraction kit was used to purify genomic DNA from total PBMCs and from tumor samples. PBMCs were collected pretreatment and during treatment, and were isolated and stored as previously described. Overall results and qualifications from the work: At 3 weeks after the start of treatment, tumor-associated TCR clones in peripheral blood had expanded more in patients with durable benefit (n of about 20, p = 0.022). A pretreatment peripheral blood TCR clonality below the median was linked to improved progression-free and overall survival. Because the sample size was small (n of about 29) and many of the analyses were exploratory, the results are meant to be hypothesis-generating.

This receptor was taken from a man aged 45 to 65 with urothelial cancer. Recombination linked TRBV7-8 to TRBJ2-3; 9 nucleotides in the junction match TRBD1. Material: PBMCs, obtained around atezolizumab (anti-PD-L1) treatment. DNA sequence: TGTGCCAGCGGCAAACAGGGGGCAGGAGGGGATACGCAGTATTTT. Translation gives CASGKQGAGGDTQYF.